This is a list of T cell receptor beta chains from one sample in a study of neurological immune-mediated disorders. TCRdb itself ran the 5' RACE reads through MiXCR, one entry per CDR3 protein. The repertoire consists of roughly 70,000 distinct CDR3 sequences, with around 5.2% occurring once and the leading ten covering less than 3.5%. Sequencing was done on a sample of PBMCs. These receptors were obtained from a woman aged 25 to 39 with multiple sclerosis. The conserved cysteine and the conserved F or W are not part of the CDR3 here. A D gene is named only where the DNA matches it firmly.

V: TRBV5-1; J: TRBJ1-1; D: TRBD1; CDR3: ASQWTGEGLNTEAF
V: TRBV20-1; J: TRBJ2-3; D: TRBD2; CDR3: SASLAGEADTQY
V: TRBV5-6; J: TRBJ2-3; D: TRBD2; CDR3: ASSFTGLGDVADTQY
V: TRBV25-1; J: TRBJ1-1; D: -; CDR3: ASSEYGSGAF
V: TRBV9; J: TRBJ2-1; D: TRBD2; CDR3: ASSVALAGTYNEQF
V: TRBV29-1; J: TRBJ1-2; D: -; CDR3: SVNNGKGDSGYT
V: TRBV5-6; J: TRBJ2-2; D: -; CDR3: ASSLGSTGELF
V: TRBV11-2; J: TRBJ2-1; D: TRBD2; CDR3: ASSTTGTSSYNEQF
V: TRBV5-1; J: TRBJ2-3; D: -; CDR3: ASSYRTYTDTQY
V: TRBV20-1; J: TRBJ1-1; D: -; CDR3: SARRSGAIQAF